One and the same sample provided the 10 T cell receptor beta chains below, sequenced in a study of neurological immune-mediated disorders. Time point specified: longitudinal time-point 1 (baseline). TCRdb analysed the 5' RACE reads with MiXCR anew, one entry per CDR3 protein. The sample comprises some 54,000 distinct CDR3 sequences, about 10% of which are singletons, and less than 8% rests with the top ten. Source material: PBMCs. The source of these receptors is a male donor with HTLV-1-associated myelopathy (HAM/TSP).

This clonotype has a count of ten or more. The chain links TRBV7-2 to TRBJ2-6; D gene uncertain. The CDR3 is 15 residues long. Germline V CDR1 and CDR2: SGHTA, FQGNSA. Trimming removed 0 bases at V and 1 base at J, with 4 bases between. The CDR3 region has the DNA TGTGCCAGCAGCTTAGCTGGTTCTGGGGCCAACGTCCTGACTTTC. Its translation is CASSLAGSGANVLTF.

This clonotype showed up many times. The CDR3 reads CSVELTGNQPQHF. The CDR3 DNA is TGCAGCGTTGAATTGACGGGTAATCAGCCCCAGCATTTT. The J gene is TRBJ1-5, the V gene TRBV29-1, with D hard to call. Germline CDR1 and CDR2: SQVTM and ANQGSEA. The CDR3 length is 13 residues. The ends were cut back, 2 bases at V and 4 bases at J, with 9 bases in the middle.

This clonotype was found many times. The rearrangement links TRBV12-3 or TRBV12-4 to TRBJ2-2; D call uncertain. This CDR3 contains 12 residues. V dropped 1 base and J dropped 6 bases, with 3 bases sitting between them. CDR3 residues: CASSLDAGELFF. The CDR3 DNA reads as TGTGCCAGCAGTTTAGATGCCGGGGAGCTGTTTTTT.

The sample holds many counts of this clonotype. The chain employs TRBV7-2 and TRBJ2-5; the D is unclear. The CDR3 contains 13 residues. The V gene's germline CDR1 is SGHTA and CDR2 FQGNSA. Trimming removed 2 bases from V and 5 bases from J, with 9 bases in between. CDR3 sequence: CASSLWQEETQYF. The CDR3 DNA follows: TGTGCCAGCAGCTTATGGCAGGAGGAGACCCAGTACTTC.

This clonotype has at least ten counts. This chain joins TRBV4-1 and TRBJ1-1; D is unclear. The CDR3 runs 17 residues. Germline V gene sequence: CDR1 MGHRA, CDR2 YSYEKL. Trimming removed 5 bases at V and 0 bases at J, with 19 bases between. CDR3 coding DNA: TGCGCCAGCAGCGTTCACGTCCGACGCTCGATGAACACTGAAGCTTTCTTT. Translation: CASSVHVRRSMNTEAFF.

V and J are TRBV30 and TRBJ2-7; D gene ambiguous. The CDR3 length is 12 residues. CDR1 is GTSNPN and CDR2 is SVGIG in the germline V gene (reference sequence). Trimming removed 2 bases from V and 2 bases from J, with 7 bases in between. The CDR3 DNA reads TGTGCCTGGAGTCCAGGAACCTACGAGCAGTACTTC. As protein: CAWSPGTYEQYF.

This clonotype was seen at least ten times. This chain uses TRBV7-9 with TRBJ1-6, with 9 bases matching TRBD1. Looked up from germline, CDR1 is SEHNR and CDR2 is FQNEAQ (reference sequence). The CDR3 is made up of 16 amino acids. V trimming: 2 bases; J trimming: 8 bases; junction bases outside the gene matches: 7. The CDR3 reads CASSLLTDRGDSPLHF. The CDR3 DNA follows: TGTGCCAGCAGCTTACTCACGGACAGGGGAGATTCACCCCTCCACTTT.

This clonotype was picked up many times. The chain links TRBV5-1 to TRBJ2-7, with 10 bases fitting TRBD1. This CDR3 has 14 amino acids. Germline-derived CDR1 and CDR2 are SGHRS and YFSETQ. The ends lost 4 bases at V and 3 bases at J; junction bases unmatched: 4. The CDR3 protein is CASSGGQGIYEQYF. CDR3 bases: TGCGCCAGCAGCGGGGGACAGGGGATCTACGAGCAGTACTTC.

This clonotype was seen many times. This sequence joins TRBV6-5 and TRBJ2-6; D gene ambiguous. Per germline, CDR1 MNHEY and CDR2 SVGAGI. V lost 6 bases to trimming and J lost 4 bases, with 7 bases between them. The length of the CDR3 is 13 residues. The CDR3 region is CASRSPGANVLTF. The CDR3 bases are TGTGCCAGCAGGAGTCCCGGGGCCAACGTCCTGACTTTC.

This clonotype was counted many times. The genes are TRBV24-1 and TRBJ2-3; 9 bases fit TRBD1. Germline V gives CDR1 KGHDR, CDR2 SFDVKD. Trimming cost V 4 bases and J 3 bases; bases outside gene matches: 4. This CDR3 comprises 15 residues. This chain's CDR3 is CATSDPTGGTDTQYF. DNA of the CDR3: TGTGCCACCAGTGACCCGACAGGGGGAACAGATACGCAGTATTTT.